What follows are 16 T cell receptor beta chains derived from one specimen sequenced in a study of blood T cell repertoires in COVID-19 (dated by TCRdb to 2019 to 2021). Receptor libraries were prepared by the immunoSEQ multiplex PCR assay. In TCRdb, the immuneACCESS table is reduced to in-frame sequences with V and J assigned. These tables do not hold every clone; where another copy was compared, an unresolved V gene accounts for under half, and the others remain unexplained. Present in this sample are about 140,000 clones, around 80% of which were seen just once. Of the sample, under 4.5% is held by the ten largest clones. What was sequenced was peripheral blood. The receptors originated from a man between 60 and 70 years old with acute or convalescent COVID-19.

The V and J genes are TRBV5-1 and TRBJ2-2, with 8 bases matching TRBD1. V shed 4 bases and J 6 bases; nucleotides not matched to a gene: 8. The CDR3 spans 15 residues. Germline CDR1 SGHRS, CDR2 YFSETQ. The CDR3 DNA follows: TGCGCCAGCAGCCTGACAGGGGTCAGGTCCGGGGAGCTGTTTTTT. Translating it yields CASSLTGVRSGELFF. Using reference TRBV5-1 and TRBJ2-2 for the parts outside the CDR3, the full variable domain is KAGVTQTPRYLIKTRGQQVTLSCSPISGHRSVSWYQQTPGQGLQFLFEYFSETQRNKGNFPGRFSGRQFSNSRSEMNVSTLELGDSALYLCASSLTGVRSGELFFGEGSRLTVL.

The V and J genes are TRBV28 and TRBJ1-1; maybe TRBD1 (5 bases). From germline, CDR1 is MDHEN and CDR2 SYDVKM. The CDR3 spans 16 residues. V lost 8 bases and J lost 1, with 20 bases in between. The CDR3 spells CASVTGVMRGNTEAFF. CDR3 nucleotide sequence: TGTGCCAGCGTTACAGGAGTAATGAGAGGGAACACTGAAGCTTTCTTT.

The rearrangement links TRBV4-2 to TRBJ2-1; 8 nucleotides line up with TRBD2. Trimming cost V 1 base and J 7 bases; bases outside gene matches: 18. This CDR3 is 19 amino acids long. Germline CDR1 reads LGHNA; CDR2 reads YNFKEQ. The CDR3 nucleotides are TGTGCCAGCAGCCAAGCAGCGATGCAGGTCCGGCAGCGGGGGAATGAGCAGTTCTTC. This sequence encodes CASSQAAMQVRQRGNEQFF.

This clone was seen just once. The chain employs TRBV7-2 and TRBJ2-1; 9 bases match TRBD1. This CDR3 is 15 amino acids long. The V gene end was trimmed by 7 bases and the J gene end by 4 bases; junction bases not matched to a gene: 8. Germline CDR1 reads SGHTA; CDR2 reads FQGNSA. In DNA form, the CDR3 reads TGTGCCAGCACCCTGGGACAGGGAAAATACAATGAGCAGTTCTTC. This codes for CASTLGQGKYNEQFF.

The chain couples TRBV30 to TRBJ1-1; 11 bases fit TRBD1. Germline V gives CDR1 GTSNPN, CDR2 SVGIG (reference sequence). V dropped 5 bases and J dropped 5; count of bases not matched to a gene: 10. This CDR3 contains 15 residues. This CDR3 is CAWGTGGGISTEAFF. In DNA, the CDR3 is TGTGCCTGGGGGACAGGGGGAGGAATTTCGACTGAAGCTTTCTTT.

The rearrangement joins TRBV6-2 or TRBV6-3 to TRBJ2-1, with 12 bases that match TRBD1. The CDR3 is made up of 16 amino acids. The germline V gene encodes CDR1 MNHEY and CDR2 SVGEGT. V shed 2 bases and J 6 bases; nucleotides not matched to a gene: 5. Here the CDR3 DNA reads TGTGCCAGCAGTTACGGGGGGACAGGGGGCTTCAATGAGCAGTTCTTC. Translated, it gives CASSYGGTGGFNEQFF.

The chain carries TRBV7-6 and TRBJ1-3; 7 bases fit TRBD1. The trim removed 4 bases at V and 0 bases at J, leaving 9 bases unmatched. CDR1 and CDR2 from the germline V gene are SGHVS and FNYEAQ. CDR3 length: 17 amino acids. CDR3 region: CASSSRVQGGSGNTIYF. In nucleotides, the CDR3 is TGTGCCAGCAGCTCAAGAGTGCAGGGGGGCTCTGGAAACACCATATATTTT.

This chain uses TRBV7-4 with TRBJ1-3, with 8 bases matching TRBD1. J was trimmed by 2 bases and V by 2 bases; bases with no gene match: 2. In germline, CDR1 is SGHVT, CDR2 SQSDAQ. The CDR3 spans 15 residues. The CDR3 region has the DNA TGTGCCAGCAGCTTACTGGACAGGGCTGGAAACACCATATATTTT. It is translated as CASSLLDRAGNTIYF.

The chain recombines TRBV19 with TRBJ2-1; possibly TRBD2 for D (5 bases). This CDR3 is built from 14 residues. The germline V and J ends were trimmed by 0 bases and 6 bases, with 9 bases remaining between them. Germline V gives CDR1 LNHDA, CDR2 SQIVND (reference sequence). CDR3: CASSIDRRGNEQFF. The DNA of the CDR3 is TGTGCCAGTAGTATAGATCGTCGGGGCAATGAGCAGTTCTTC.

DNA of the CDR3: TGTGCCAGCTCAACAGGGGAGCCGGGCGGGAGCAATCAGCCCCAGCATTTT. This encodes CASSTGEPGGSNQPQHF. This chain joins TRBV18 and TRBJ1-5; 7 positions match TRBD1. The germline gives CDR1 KGHSH, CDR2 LQKENI. CDR3 length equals 17 residues. Germline trimming cut 5 bases from V and 1 base from J; bases unmatched to any gene: 11.

Concerning this clone: Germline is not matched at one junction end, which may reflect a read error. The rearrangement uses TRBV2 and TRBJ1-1, with D perhaps TRBD1 (5 bases). The CDR3 sequence is 12 residues long. CDR1 is SNHLY, CDR2 FYNNEI, per germline. CDR3 protein: CASSEGGREDFF. The CDR3 DNA is TGTGCCAGCAGTGAAGGTGGCAGGGAAGATTTCTTT.

The table lists this clone with a few counts. This chain connects TRBV11-3 to TRBJ2-1, with TRBD2 identical over 12 bases. This CDR3 is built from 16 residues. J gave up 4 bases and V 0 bases, and 1 base lay outside the gene matches. Germline V gene sequence: CDR1 SGHNT, CDR2 YENEEA. As DNA, the CDR3 is TGTGCCAGCAGCTTAGACGGACTAGCGGGGTACAATGAGCAGTTCTTC. Translation: CASSLDGLAGYNEQFF.

This clone is a singleton in its sample. V gene TRBV5-4 combines with J gene TRBJ1-4, with a weak D call TRBD1 (6 bases). Trimming removed 0 bases from V and 5 bases from J, with 14 bases in between. Germline CDR1 and CDR2: SGHNT and YYREEE (reference sequence). CDR3 length: 16 amino acids. The CDR3: CASSLGGGGVNEKLFF. CDR3 nucleotide sequence: TGTGCCAGCAGCTTGGGAGGGGGGGGCGTCAATGAAAAACTGTTTTTT.

The rearrangement joins TRBV28 to TRBJ1-1; D not resolved. The CDR3 sequence is 13 residues long. The germline V and J ends were trimmed by 10 bases and 2 bases, with 14 bases remaining between them. Germline V gene sequence: CDR1 MDHEN, CDR2 SYDVKM. The CDR3 DNA follows: TGTGCCATCACCCGAGGCACAAACACTGAAGCTTTCTTT. Translated, it gives CAITRGTNTEAFF.

The chain has TRBV30 and TRBJ2-5, with TRBD2 matching 10 bases. Germline V lookup: CDR1 GTSNPN, CDR2 SVGIG (reference sequence). This CDR3 has 19 amino acids. The trim removed 0 bases at V and 3 bases at J, leaving 16 bases unmatched. The CDR3 sequence: CAWSVIGLAGVSAEETQYF. The CDR3 nucleotides read TGTGCCTGGAGTGTAATTGGCCTAGCGGGAGTCTCCGCGGAAGAGACCCAGTACTTC.

V gene TRBV24-1 combines with J gene TRBJ2-1; a weak D match, TRBD1 (5 bases). From germline, CDR1 is KGHDR and CDR2 SFDVKD. Trimming took 6 bases from V and 7 from J, leaving 15 bases between them. This CDR3 contains 14 residues. The CDR3 coding sequence is TGTGCCACCAGTAGAAGGGGCCCCTTTAATGAGCAGTTCTTC. It yields the protein CATSRRGPFNEQFF.